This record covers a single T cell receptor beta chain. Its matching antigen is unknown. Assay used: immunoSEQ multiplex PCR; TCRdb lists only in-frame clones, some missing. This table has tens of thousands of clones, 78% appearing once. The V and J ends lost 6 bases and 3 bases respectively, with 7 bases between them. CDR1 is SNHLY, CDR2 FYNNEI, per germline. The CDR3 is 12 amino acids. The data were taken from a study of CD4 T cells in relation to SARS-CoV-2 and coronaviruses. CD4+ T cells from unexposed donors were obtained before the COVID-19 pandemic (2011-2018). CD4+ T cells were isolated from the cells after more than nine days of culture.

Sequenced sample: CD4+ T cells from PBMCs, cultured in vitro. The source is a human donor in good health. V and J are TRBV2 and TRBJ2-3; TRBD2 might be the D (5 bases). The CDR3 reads CASREETDTQYF. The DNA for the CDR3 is TGTGCCAGCAGGGAGGAGACAGATACGCAGTATTTT.